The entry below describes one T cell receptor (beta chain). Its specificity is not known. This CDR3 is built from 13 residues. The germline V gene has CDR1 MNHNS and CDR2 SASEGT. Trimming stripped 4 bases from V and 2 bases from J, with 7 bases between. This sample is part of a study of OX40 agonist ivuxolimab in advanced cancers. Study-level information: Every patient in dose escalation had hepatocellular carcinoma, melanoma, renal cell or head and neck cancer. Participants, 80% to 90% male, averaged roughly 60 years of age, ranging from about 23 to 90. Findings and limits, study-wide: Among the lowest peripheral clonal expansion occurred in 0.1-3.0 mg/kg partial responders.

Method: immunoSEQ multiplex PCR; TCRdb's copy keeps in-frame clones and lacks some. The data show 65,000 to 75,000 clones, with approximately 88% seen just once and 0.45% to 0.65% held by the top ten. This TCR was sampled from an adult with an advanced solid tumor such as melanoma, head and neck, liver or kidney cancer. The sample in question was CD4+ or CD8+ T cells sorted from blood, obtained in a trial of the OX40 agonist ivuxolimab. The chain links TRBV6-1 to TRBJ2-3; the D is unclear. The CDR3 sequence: CASSVASTDTQYF. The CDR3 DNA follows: TGTGCCAGCAGTGTAGCATCCACAGATACGCAGTATTTT.